One sample yielded the 26 T cell receptor beta chains listed below, sequenced in a study of cytomegalovirus exposure and HLA in healthy donors. The primer mix had 60 Vbeta and 13 Jbeta primers. Here immunoSEQ multiplex PCR was the method, and the copy in TCRdb shows in-frame clones only, minus some. The sample comprises around 200,000 clones, around 81% of which are singletons, and around 1.9% rests with the top ten. The sample taken for sequencing was PBMCs. These receptors were collected from a woman between 25 and 40 years old in good health and CMV-seropositive.

Only one count was recorded for this clone. The rearrangement links TRBV19 to TRBJ2-7; 14 nucleotides match TRBD2. CDR1 and CDR2 (germline): LNHDA, SQIVND (reference sequence). The CDR3 is made up of 16 amino acids. With V trimmed by 5 bases and J by 6 bases, 9 bases remained unmatched. The chain's CDR3 is CASSLGTSGSMGEQYF. The CDR3, as DNA: TGTGCCAGTAGTCTGGGGACTAGCGGGAGTATGGGCGAGCAGTACTTC.

V usage is TRBV4-1 and J usage is TRBJ1-2; perhaps TRBD1 as D (6 bases). Germline loops: CDR1 MGHRA, CDR2 YSYEKL. Trimming left V 0 bases short and J 0 bases short, with 11 bases between. The CDR3 totals 16 residues. CDR3 protein: CASSQDQGHPNYGYTF. CDR3 in DNA: TGCGCCAGCAGCCAAGATCAGGGACACCCTAACTATGGCTACACCTTC.

The rearrangement uses TRBV2 and TRBJ2-3, with D perhaps matching TRBD2 (6 bases). V was clipped by 6 bases and J by 2 bases, with 15 bases between them. The CDR3 consists of 15 residues. Germline-derived CDR1 and CDR2 are SNHLY and FYNNEI. In DNA, the CDR3 is TGTGCCAGCAGACTTTTTAGCGGACCCACAGATACGCAGTATTTT. Its protein product is CASRLFSGPTDTQYF. The full variable domain, with the rest looked up from reference TRBV2 and TRBJ2-3, is EPEVTQTPSHQVTQMGQEVILRCVPISNHLYFYWYRQILGQKVEFLVSFYNNEISEKSEIFDDQFSVERPDGSNFTLKIRSTKLEDSAMYFCASRLFSGPTDTQYFGPGTRLTVL.

V usage is TRBV5-4 and J usage is TRBJ1-4; a weak D match, TRBD1 (6 bases). The CDR3 runs 15 residues. Between the trimmed V and J ends, which lost 2 bases and 7 bases, there was a span of 15 bases. Germline V gene sequence: CDR1 SGHNT, CDR2 YYREEE (reference sequence). The CDR3 protein is CASSFPGGAGEKLFF. For the CDR3, the DNA is TGTGCCAGCAGCTTTCCGGGGGGCGCGGGTGAAAAACTGTTTTTT.

The V call is TRBV6-1, the J call TRBJ1-2, with D unresolved. Germline V gene sequence: CDR1 MNHNS, CDR2 SASEGT. V lost 6 bases to trimming and J lost 0 bases, with 11 bases between them. This CDR3 comprises 14 residues. The CDR3 DNA is TGTGCCAGCAGGTCCAGCGCAACTAACTATGGCTACACCTTC. Protein sequence: CASRSSATNYGYTF.

The CDR3 nucleotides read TGTGCCAGCTGTCTCGGGGAGTTGCATGAGCAGTTCTTC. Translated, it gives CASCLGELHEQFF. J is TRBJ2-1 and V is TRBV11-2; tentatively, D is TRBD2 (5 bases). The CDR3 contains 13 residues. Looked up from germline, CDR1 is SGHAT and CDR2 is FQNNGV. V was shortened by 8 bases and J by 8 bases, with 16 bases between the two germline ends.

V usage is TRBV6-6 and J usage is TRBJ2-1; 9 positions match TRBD2. The germline gives CDR1 MNHNY, CDR2 SVGAGI (reference sequence). The CDR3 length is 16 residues. V dropped 0 bases and J dropped 8; count of bases not matched to a gene: 8. The CDR3 protein is CASSYSWLAGLDEQFF. The CDR3 DNA sequence: TGTGCCAGCAGTTACTCTTGGCTAGCGGGACTCGATGAGCAGTTCTTC.

This chain uses TRBV5-4 with TRBJ1-1, with 7 bases fitting TRBD1. Unmatched junction bases numbered 5, after V lost 3 bases and J lost 0 bases. The CDR3 contains 15 residues. Germline CDR1 SGHNT, CDR2 YYREEE (reference sequence). The CDR3 DNA follows: TGTGCCAGCAGCTCTGGGACAGTGGTGAACACTGAAGCTTTCTTT. Translated: CASSSGTVVNTEAFF.

This chain uses TRBV6-6 with TRBJ2-7, with 11 nucleotides matching TRBD2. Losses at the gene ends were 5 bases for V and 4 bases for J; bases not matched to a gene: 7. This CDR3 is built from 15 residues. Looked up from germline, CDR1 is MNHNY and CDR2 is SVGAGI (reference sequence). CDR3 bases: TGTGCCAGCAGTCCTACTAGCGGGAGAGGTTACGAGCAGTACTTC. It codes for CASSPTSGRGYEQYF.

V usage is TRBV7-8 and J usage is TRBJ1-2, with TRBD1 identical over 9 bases. Germline loops: CDR1 SGHVS, CDR2 FQNEAQ. CDR3 length: 22 residues. V shed 2 bases and J 4 bases; nucleotides not matched to a gene: 26. The CDR3 sequence is CASSLYVFVPVSPDRGTYGYTF. The DNA of the CDR3 is TGTGCCAGCAGCTTATATGTTTTCGTCCCGGTCTCCCCGGACAGGGGCACCTATGGCTACACCTTC. The whole variable domain, filled in from reference TRBV7-8 and TRBJ1-2, reads GAGVSQSPRYKVAKRGQDVALRCDPISGHVSLFWYQQALGQGPEFLTYFQNEAQLDKSGLPSDRFFAERPEGSVSTLKIQRTQQEDSAVYLCASSLYVFVPVSPDRGTYGYTFGSGTRLTVV.

The chain links TRBV7-9 to TRBJ2-2; 8 nucleotides line up with TRBD2. This CDR3 has 17 residues. V was pared by 8 bases and J by 3 bases, with 14 bases of the junction left unmatched. Germline CDR1 is SEHNR and CDR2 is FQNEAQ (reference sequence). CDR3: CASAKTGGLGHTGELFF. CDR3 nucleotides: TGTGCCAGCGCCAAAACCGGGGGACTAGGGCACACCGGGGAGCTGTTTTTT.

Only a few counts were recorded for this clone. V usage is TRBV6-1 and J usage is TRBJ2-1, with D possibly being TRBD1 (5 bases). The CDR3 length is 17 residues. V lost 1 base and J 0 bases, leaving 13 bases between the germline ends. CDR1 and CDR2 (germline): MNHNS, SASEGT. The CDR3 loop is CASSEEGPWSSYNEQFF. The CDR3 nucleotides are TGTGCCAGCAGTGAAGAGGGGCCCTGGAGCTCCTACAATGAGCAGTTCTTC.

The chain has TRBV28 and TRBJ1-2, with D unclear. Germline assignment: CDR1 MDHEN and CDR2 SYDVKM. With 2 bases removed from V and 4 bases from J, the gap between germline ends came to 5 bases. This CDR3 contains 12 residues. The CDR3 is CASSLRAYGYTF. The CDR3 nucleotides are TGTGCCAGCAGTTTAAGAGCCTATGGCTACACCTTC.

This chain uses TRBV11-2 with TRBJ2-7, with 7 bases aligning to TRBD1. Losses at the gene ends were 1 base for V and 4 bases for J; bases not matched to a gene: 7. Germline CDR1 is SGHAT and CDR2 is FQNNGV. This CDR3 has 15 amino acids. The CDR3 nucleotides are TGTGCCAGCAGCTTAGGGACGGGACAGCTTTACGAGCAGTACTTC. Translated: CASSLGTGQLYEQYF.

A single count supports this clone. The rearrangement joins TRBV29-1 to TRBJ2-2; possibly TRBD2 for D (5 bases). V lost 6 bases and J 5 bases, leaving 10 bases between the germline ends. Germline V lookup: CDR1 SQVTM, CDR2 ANQGSEA. The CDR3 extends over 12 amino acids. CDR3 protein: CSVARVTGELFF. CDR3 nucleotides: TGCAGCGTCGCGAGGGTGACCGGGGAGCTGTTTTTT.

This chain uses TRBV4-1 with TRBJ1-1; D uncertain. The CDR3 is 13 residues long. The germline V and J ends were trimmed by 2 bases and 8 bases, with 12 bases remaining between them. Germline loops: CDR1 MGHRA, CDR2 YSYEKL. As DNA, the CDR3 is TGCGCCAGCAGCCAACCTTCGAGGGAGGAAGCTTTCTTT. This translates into CASSQPSREEAFF.

The chain is built from TRBV7-8 and TRBJ1-3; D perhaps matches TRBD1 (6 bases). The CDR3 covers 16 residues. From germline, CDR1 is SGHVS and CDR2 FQNEAQ. The V and J ends lost 5 bases and 0 bases respectively, with 14 bases between them. The CDR3 region is CASSKHRENSGNTIYF. CDR3 DNA sequence: TGTGCCAGCAGCAAACACAGGGAGAACTCTGGAAACACCATATATTTT. Combining the CDR3 with reference TRBV7-8 and TRBJ1-3 gives the whole variable domain GAGVSQSPRYKVAKRGQDVALRCDPISGHVSLFWYQQALGQGPEFLTYFQNEAQLDKSGLPSDRFFAERPEGSVSTLKIQRTQQEDSAVYLCASSKHRENSGNTIYFGEGSWLTVV.

This sequence joins TRBV9 and TRBJ1-1; 10 bases line up with TRBD1. With 4 bases clipped from V and 4 bases from J, the junction kept 7 bases outside the gene matches. CDR1 and CDR2 from the germline V gene are SGDLS and YYNGEE. The CDR3 length is 15 residues. For the CDR3, the DNA is TGTGCCAGCAGCCGTGGGACAGGGGTGGGCACTGAAGCTTTCTTT. It codes for CASSRGTGVGTEAFF. The whole variable domain, remainder taken from reference TRBV9 and TRBJ1-1, is DSGVTQTPKHLITATGQRVTLRCSPRSGDLSVYWYQQSLDQGLQFLIQYYNGEERAKGNILERFSAQQFPDLHSELNLSSLELGDSALYFCASSRGTGVGTEAFFGQGTRLTVV.

The J gene is TRBJ2-7, the V gene TRBV10-2; D is ambiguous. This CDR3 is built from 11 residues. Looked up from germline, CDR1 is WSHSY and CDR2 is SAAADI. Between the trimmed V and J ends, which lost 5 bases and 2 bases, there was a span of 4 bases. CDR3 amino acids: CASSQAYEQYF. The CDR3 coding sequence is TGCGCCAGCAGTCAGGCCTACGAGCAGTACTTC.

CDR3 coding DNA: TGTGCCAGCAGCTTTACCGGGACAGCGGACGAGCAGTACTTC. It translates to CASSFTGTADEQYF. This chain uses TRBV7-2 with TRBJ2-7, with TRBD1 matching over 7 bases. This CDR3 is 14 amino acids long. Germline V CDR1 and CDR2: SGHTA, FQGNSA. J lost 5 bases, V lost 3 bases, and 7 bases had no gene match.

The rearrangement joins TRBV7-7 to TRBJ2-5; possibly TRBD2 for D (6 bases). Trimming removed 0 bases at V and 2 bases at J, with 10 bases between. This CDR3 spans 15 amino acids. CDR1 and CDR2 (germline): SSHAT, FNYEAQ (reference sequence). The CDR3 region is CASSLAAGPQETQYF. The CDR3 DNA reads TGTGCCAGCAGCTTAGCAGCGGGCCCACAAGAGACCCAGTACTTC.

This chain links TRBV9 with TRBJ1-6; 8 bases agree with TRBD1. J gave up 8 bases and V 0 bases, and 4 bases lay outside the gene matches. The CDR3 totals 15 residues. CDR1 SGDLS and CDR2 YYNGEE come from the germline V gene. Here the CDR3 DNA reads TGTGCCAGCAGCGTAGGCAACAGGGGGTATTCACCCCTCCACTTT. This codes for CASSVGNRGYSPLHF.

The chain combines TRBV27 with TRBJ2-7; D may be TRBD1 (6 bases). V gave up 5 bases and J gave up 5 bases, with 10 bases separating them. CDR1 is MNHEY and CDR2 is SMNVEV in the germline V gene (reference sequence). This CDR3 is 12 amino acids long. DNA for the CDR3: TGTGCCAGCAGTAACCAGGGGAACGAGCAGTACTTC. The encoded protein is CASSNQGNEQYF.

The V gene is TRBV5-1, the J gene TRBJ2-1; weak D call: TRBD1 (6 bases). The V end was cut by 5 bases, the J end by 4 bases, with 22 bases between. The CDR3 contains 17 residues. The V gene's germline CDR1 is SGHRS and CDR2 YFSETQ. The CDR3 sequence is CASSPTYRAFTYNEQFF. The CDR3 nucleotides read TGCGCCAGCAGTCCAACCTACAGGGCTTTTACTTACAATGAGCAGTTCTTC.

This chain links TRBV5-5 with TRBJ2-2; D uncertain. V lost 0 bases, J lost 6 bases, and 15 bases lay in between. This CDR3 contains 16 residues. The germline V gene has CDR1 SGHKS and CDR2 YYEKEE (reference sequence). CDR3: CASSLGSSLTPGELFF. CDR3 sequence (DNA): TGTGCCAGCAGCTTGGGTTCCAGCCTGACTCCCGGGGAGCTGTTTTTT.

This chain uses TRBV9 with TRBJ2-1; the D gene is possibly TRBD1 (6 bases). CDR3 length equals 15 residues. V gave up 1 base and J gave up 2 bases, with 10 bases separating them. CDR1 and CDR2 (germline): SGDLS, YYNGEE. CDR3 coding DNA: TGTGCCAGCAGCGTAACCGGGACAACCTACAATGAGCAGTTCTTC. Translating it yields CASSVTGTTYNEQFF.